The next 13 T cell receptor beta chains were all read from a single sample in a study of T cell repertoires in cytomegalovirus infection. Each CDR3 protein is one row after TCRdb ran MiXCR on the reads. The table shows more than 150,000 distinct CDR3 sequences, with about 20% occurring only once. The sample was PBMCs. The receptors stem from a human donor in good health (CMV status not recorded). Some clones in this sample may be carry-over from other donors' samples.

This clonotype came up a few times. The chain carries TRBV2 and TRBJ2-1; 7 bases fit TRBD2. The germline CDR1 and CDR2 sequences are SNHLY and FYNNEI. This CDR3 spans 15 amino acids. V shed 3 bases and J 6 bases; nucleotides not matched to a gene: 8. The CDR3 here is CASSDLLAPPNEQFF. The CDR3 DNA is TGTGCCAGCAGTGATCTACTAGCGCCCCCCAATGAGCAGTTCTTC.

The DNA for the CDR3 is TGTGCCAGCAGCTGGACGACGGATTATAATTCACCCCTCCACTTT. The encoded protein is CASSWTTDYNSPLHF. The J gene is TRBJ1-6, the V gene TRBV7-6; D uncertain. This CDR3 is 15 amino acids long. The V end lost 4 bases, the J end lost 4 bases, and 11 bases lay between the germline ends. The germline gives CDR1 SGHVS, CDR2 FNYEAQ.

The chain recombines TRBV9 with TRBJ1-2, with D perhaps matching TRBD1 (5 bases). The CDR3 consists of 16 residues. The germline CDR1 and CDR2 sequences are SGDLS and YYNGEE. V was trimmed by 0 bases and J by 4 bases, leaving 16 bases between them. For the CDR3, the DNA is TGTGCCAGCAGCGTAGAACCGACAGAGGGCGGCTATGGCTACACCTTC. Translation: CASSVEPTEGGYGYTF.

This clonotype was counted a few times. J is TRBJ2-3 and V is TRBV7-3, with a possible D match to TRBD2 (7 bases). CDR3 length equals 14 residues. CDR1 and CDR2 (germline): SGHTA, FQGTGA. The V end was cut by 5 bases, the J end by 9 bases, with 18 bases between. This chain's CDR3 is CASSEGGDTSTQYF. As DNA, the CDR3 is TGTGCCAGCAGCGAAGGGGGGGACACCTCAACGCAGTATTTT. The variable domain in full, completed from reference TRBV7-3 and TRBJ2-3, reads GAGVSQTPSNKVTEKGKYVELRCDPISGHTALYWYRQSLGQGPEFLIYFQGTGAADDSGLPNDRFFAVRPEGSVSTLKIQRTERGDSAVYLCASSEGGDTSTQYFGPGTRLTVL.

V is TRBV10-3 and J is TRBJ2-1; 10 bases agree with TRBD1. Per the germline V gene, CDR1 is ENHRY and CDR2 is SYGVKD. The trim removed 11 bases at V and 6 bases at J, leaving 7 bases unmatched. The CDR3 is made up of 13 amino acids. Written as DNA, the CDR3 is TGTGCCTTATCCGGGACAGGGGTCAATGAGCAGTTCTTC. Translation gives CALSGTGVNEQFF.

This clonotype was counted between two and nine times. The chain combines TRBV6-6 with TRBJ2-7; no reliable D call. CDR1 and CDR2 (germline): MNHNY, SVGAGI (reference sequence). This CDR3 is built from 12 residues. V was trimmed by 2 bases and J by 5 bases, leaving 7 bases between them. The CDR3 loop reads CASSYELNEQYF. DNA for the CDR3: TGTGCCAGCAGTTACGAATTGAACGAGCAGTACTTC.

This clonotype was seen ten or more times. The chain couples TRBV20-1 to TRBJ1-1; 10 positions match TRBD1. CDR3 length: 11 residues. Germline V CDR1 and CDR2: DFQATT, SNEGSKA (reference sequence). In nucleotides, the CDR3 is TGCAGATGGGACAGGGGAACTGAAGCTTTCTTT. It specifies CRWDRGTEAFF.

The V and J genes are TRBV28 and TRBJ1-3; TRBD1 is a possible D gene (6 bases). The ends were cut back, 1 base at V and 6 bases at J, with 13 bases in the middle. The CDR3 is 15 residues long. CDR1 MDHEN and CDR2 SYDVKM come from the germline V gene. The CDR3 DNA is TGTGCCAGCAGTTTATCTACAGGGCTTGCAAACACCATATATTTT. It codes for CASSLSTGLANTIYF.

J is TRBJ1-6 and V is TRBV27; D possibly corresponds to TRBD1 (5 bases). This CDR3 has 12 amino acids. V lost 5 bases, J lost 9 bases, and 8 bases lay in between. CDR1 is MNHEY and CDR2 is SMNVEV in the germline V gene (reference sequence). CDR3 DNA sequence: TGTGCCAGCAGTACCCAGGGTTCACCCCTCCACTTT. Translating it yields CASSTQGSPLHF.

The rearrangement uses TRBV20-1 and TRBJ2-4; D is unresolved. In germline, CDR1 is DFQATT, CDR2 SNEGSKA (reference sequence). This CDR3 contains 15 residues. With 8 bases removed from V and 9 bases from J, the gap between germline ends came to 26 bases. The CDR3 here is CSCSQWEPLLGIQYF. The DNA of the CDR3 is TGCAGTTGCTCCCAGTGGGAACCGCTTTTAGGCATTCAGTACTTC.

This clonotype showed up just once. Just one base apart from a much larger clone, this may be a read error. The chain links TRBV28 to TRBJ1-6; 7 nucleotides agree with TRBD1. The V segment lost 5 bases and the J segment 6 bases; nucleotides outside the gene matches: 4. CDR1 MDHEN and CDR2 SYDVKM come from the germline V gene. CDR3 length: 14 amino acids. As DNA, the CDR3 is TGTGCCAGCAGTGTAACAGGGGCTAATTCACCCCTCCACTTT. Translation: CASSVTGANSPLHF.

This clonotype was seen a handful of times. The V and J genes are TRBV12-3 or TRBV12-4 and TRBJ2-3; either TRBD1 or TRBD2 may fit D (7 bases each). CDR3 length equals 15 residues. Trimming cost V 9 bases and J 0 bases, with 16 bases left between them. CDR3 residues: CASRGLAVSTDTQYF. The CDR3 DNA is TGTGCCAGTAGGGGGCTAGCGGTTAGCACAGATACGCAGTATTTT.

This clonotype has more than one count but fewer than ten. This chain links TRBV4-3 with TRBJ1-2; D not certain. CDR1 LGHNA and CDR2 YSLEER come from the germline V gene. Between the trimmed V and J ends, which lost 1 base and 2 bases, there was a span of 8 bases. CDR3 length: 14 amino acids. CDR3 DNA: TGCGCCAGCAGCCAAGGTGAGGGAAACTATGGCTACACCTTC. It codes for CASSQGEGNYGYTF.